Listed below are T cell receptor beta chains from one sample, sequenced in a study of cytomegalovirus exposure and HLA in healthy donors. Profiled with immunoSEQ multiplex PCR; TCRdb holds only in-frame clones, not every one. Of 120,000 or so clones in the sample, approximately 85% were seen once. The sample was PBMCs. All receptors come from a man younger than 35 in good health and CMV-seronegative. CDR3s leave out the opening cysteine and the closing phenylalanine or tryptophan. The order of the fields is clone size, D gene, V gene, CDR3 protein. A D gene is named only where the DNA matches it firmly. Clone size appears in some rows only: once, few, many, or a class for an expanded clone.

clone_size: NA
d_call: NA
v_call: TRBV19
cdr3_aa: ASSTGNTIY

clone_size: NA
d_call: TRBD2
v_call: TRBV13
cdr3_aa: ASSPGLAGGIADTQY

clone_size: NA
d_call: TRBD1
v_call: TRBV6-1
cdr3_aa: ATITGATTNEKLF

clone_size: few
d_call: NA
v_call: TRBV2
cdr3_aa: ASSVGVSGYT

clone_size: NA
d_call: NA
v_call: TRBV27
cdr3_aa: ASSLSPGNQPQH

clone_size: NA
d_call: TRBD1
v_call: TRBV25-1
cdr3_aa: ASRAPGQYSEQY

clone_size: once
d_call: TRBD1
v_call: TRBV13
cdr3_aa: ASSGRDGQGKGQPQH

clone_size: NA
d_call: NA
v_call: TRBV12-5
cdr3_aa: ASGTGQYTDTQY

clone_size: once
d_call: TRBD1
v_call: TRBV20-1
cdr3_aa: SASTGVDAF

clone_size: once
d_call: TRBD1
v_call: TRBV5-8
cdr3_aa: ASSLGVTGGFNEQF

clone_size: NA
d_call: TRBD1
v_call: TRBV5-6
cdr3_aa: ASSPDRADYNSPLH

clone_size: many
d_call: TRBD1
v_call: TRBV7-9
cdr3_aa: ASSYGTGADEQY

clone_size: few
d_call: TRBD1
v_call: TRBV11-2
cdr3_aa: ASSSRTGSTMKGYT

clone_size: NA
d_call: NA
v_call: TRBV19
cdr3_aa: ASRRTGSGNTIY

clone_size: NA
d_call: NA
v_call: TRBV5-1
cdr3_aa: ASSQGLFYEQY

clone_size: NA
d_call: NA
v_call: TRBV9
cdr3_aa: ASSVGPGRRTGELF

clone_size: once
d_call: TRBD1
v_call: TRBV9
cdr3_aa: ASSPAGTGVNEQY

clone_size: once
d_call: TRBD1
v_call: TRBV7-6
cdr3_aa: ASSLDTGGSEAF

clone_size: NA
d_call: TRBD1
v_call: TRBV7-2
cdr3_aa: ASSLAPTGADYGYT

clone_size: few
d_call: NA
v_call: TRBV14
cdr3_aa: ASSQSRGAGGTEAF

clone_size: NA
d_call: NA
v_call: TRBV2
cdr3_aa: ASSVIMGQGP

clone_size: NA
d_call: NA
v_call: TRBV10-2
cdr3_aa: ASRKQVFAYNEQF

clone_size: once
d_call: NA
v_call: TRBV2
cdr3_aa: ASRTGHDYEQY

clone_size: NA
d_call: TRBD1
v_call: TRBV5-1
cdr3_aa: ASSLLQGGEQY

clone_size: NA
d_call: NA
v_call: TRBV30
cdr3_aa: AWSSQGGEQY

clone_size: once
d_call: NA
v_call: TRBV5-4
cdr3_aa: ASSRRAIGTNYGYT

clone_size: NA
d_call: TRBD1
v_call: TRBV2
cdr3_aa: ASEPGQGPRSTEAF

clone_size: NA
d_call: NA
v_call: TRBV12-5
cdr3_aa: ASGLTLGRESSYNSPLH